The sequence of this T cell receptor (delta chain) was determined in a study of Vδ1+ human thymocytes. General study points: In the thymus, TRG and TRD repertoires looked highly polyclonal with Gaussian CDR3 lengths. Unlike peripheral blood Vdelta1+ controls, thymic delta-chain sequences included about 20% Vdelta2 and few Vdelta3.

A note on this clone: Its antigen is currently unknown.

Sequences come from RNA converted to cDNA by reverse transcription. Multiplex PCR used pooled V-gene forward primers and a constant-region reverse primer to amplify CDR3s. TCRdb re-analyzed the multiplex PCR reads via CATT. The table records 80,000 or so delta-chain clones, about 35% of them present only once. Germline assignment: CDR1 TSWWSYY and CDR2 QGS. CDR3 size: 16 residues. V dropped 4 bases and J dropped 4 bases, with 19 bases sitting between them. The chain joins TRDV1 to TRDJ1, with D perhaps matching TRDD2 (5 bases). This clonotype was sampled from a boy in the first two years of life who had congenital heart surgery. Material for sequencing was Vdelta1+ gamma-delta thymocytes from the thymus. Subset reported: FACS-sorted CD3+ TCRalphabeta- TCRVdelta1+ TCRVdelta2- thymocytes. The CDR3 DNA is TGTGCTCTTGGGGGACCTACGCCGGTTGGAAGCGATAAACTCATCTTT. Its translation: CALGGPTPVGSDKLIF.